The 15 T cell receptor beta chains given below trace back to one sample, sequenced in a study of blood T cell repertoires in COVID-19. The data were produced by immunoSEQ multiplex PCR, yet TCRdb's version contains in-frame clones alone and is incomplete. The profile shows under 25,000 clones, about 88% of them singletons. The material sequenced was peripheral blood. These receptor sequences come from a human donor in a cohort sampled during active COVID-19. The donor label of this sample is uncertain.

The J gene is TRBJ2-3, the V gene TRBV5-1; D may be TRBD1 (6 bases). Trimming removed 0 bases from V and 7 bases from J, with 9 bases in between. Germline V gene data show CDR1 as SGHRS and CDR2 as YFSETQ. CDR3 length: 13 residues. The CDR3: CASSLARDNTQYF. The CDR3 DNA is TGCGCCAGCAGCTTGGCAAGGGACAATACGCAGTATTTT. The full variable domain, rest sourced from reference TRBV5-1 and TRBJ2-3, is KAGVTQTPRYLIKTRGQQVTLSCSPISGHRSVSWYQQTPGQGLQFLFEYFSETQRNKGNFPGRFSGRQFSNSRSEMNVSTLELGDSALYLCASSLARDNTQYFGPGTRLTVL.

The chain carries TRBV18 and TRBJ2-1; D ambiguous. The CDR3 sequence is 12 residues long. The germline V and J ends were trimmed by 2 bases and 7 bases, with 6 bases remaining between them. Germline V lookup: CDR1 KGHSH, CDR2 LQKENI. The DNA for the CDR3 is TGTGCCAGCTCACCAAGTACTAATGAGCAGTTCTTC. Amino acid sequence: CASSPSTNEQFF.

The CDR3 spells CASRRDTSNTGELFF. The CDR3 DNA is TGTGCCAGCAGACGGGACACATCGAACACCGGGGAGCTGTTTTTT. This rearrangement joins TRBV6-5 to TRBJ2-2, with D perhaps matching TRBD1 (6 bases). Trimming removed 6 bases from V and 0 bases from J, with 11 bases in between. Germline lookup yields CDR1 MNHEY and CDR2 SVGAGI. This CDR3 has 15 amino acids.

The chain recombines TRBV11-3 with TRBJ1-6, with 7 bases lining up with TRBD1. The germline CDR1 and CDR2 sequences are SGHNT and YENEEA. The V segment lost 5 bases and the J segment 2 bases; nucleotides outside the gene matches: 3. This CDR3 spans 15 amino acids. CDR3 in DNA: TGTGCCAGCAGCCTAACAGGGGCCTATAATTCACCCCTCCACTTT. Encoded protein: CASSLTGAYNSPLHF.

This clone was picked up one time. The V gene is TRBV6-5, the J gene TRBJ2-3, with 15 positions matching TRBD2. The V and J ends lost 8 bases and 3 bases, in that order; junction bases with no gene match: 3. CDR1 and CDR2 (germline): MNHEY, SVGAGI. This CDR3 comprises 15 residues. The CDR3, as DNA: TGTGCCAGCTCTGGGACTAGCGGGAGGACAGATACGCAGTATTTT. Its protein is CASSGTSGRTDTQYF.

This rearrangement joins TRBV5-4 to TRBJ2-3, with 15 nucleotides matching TRBD2. The CDR3 is made up of 16 amino acids. CDR1 SGHNT and CDR2 YYREEE come from the germline V gene (reference sequence). Trimming cost V 0 bases and J 6 bases; bases outside gene matches: 2. This CDR3 is CASSLGTSGRADTQYF. In nucleotides, the CDR3 is TGTGCCAGCAGCTTGGGGACTAGCGGGAGGGCCGATACGCAGTATTTT.

The rearrangement joins TRBV5-5 to TRBJ2-1; 9 nucleotides align to TRBD2. The V and J ends lost 4 bases and 8 bases, in that order; junction bases with no gene match: 10. Looked up from germline, CDR1 is SGHKS and CDR2 is YYEKEE (reference sequence). This CDR3 is 15 amino acids long. For the CDR3, the DNA is TGTGCCAGCAGCGGCGCCGGGACTAGCCGTCATGAGCAGTTCTTC. It translates to CASSGAGTSRHEQFF.

This clone was seen a handful of times. The V call is TRBV5-5, the J call TRBJ2-5, with a tentative D call TRBD2 (5 bases). CDR1 SGHKS and CDR2 YYEKEE come from the germline V gene (reference sequence). CDR3 size: 15 residues. With 2 bases removed from V and 2 bases from J, the gap between germline ends came to 13 bases. The CDR3 region has the DNA TGTGCCAGCAGCTTTTATCTAGCCAAGCAAGAGACCCAGTACTTC. This gives the protein CASSFYLAKQETQYF.

This chain connects TRBV9 to TRBJ1-1; 11 bases agree with TRBD1. CDR1 and CDR2 from the germline V gene are SGDLS and YYNGEE. This CDR3 is built from 13 residues. The trim removed 2 bases at V and 7 bases at J, leaving 1 base unmatched. CDR3 in amino acids: CASSVGQGGEAFF. In nucleotides, the CDR3 is TGTGCCAGCAGCGTGGGACAGGGGGGTGAAGCTTTCTTT.

This chain's CDR3 is CASRNKTKESDTEAFF. CDR3 DNA: TGTGCCAGCAGAAACAAGACAAAAGAAAGTGACACTGAAGCTTTCTTT. The V and J genes are TRBV21-1 and TRBJ1-1; TRBD1, as called in the table, went unchecked against the DNA. TRBV21-1 is given as a pseudogene. The CDR3 runs to 16 residues.

The chain employs TRBV5-1 and TRBJ1-6; 8 bases match TRBD1. V was clipped by 2 bases and J by 7 bases; unmatched bases: 8. The germline gives CDR1 SGHRS, CDR2 YFSETQ. The CDR3 has 16 residues. The DNA of the CDR3 is TGCGCCAGCAGCTTACTGGGACAGGCAAGCAATTCACCCCTCCACTTT. Translation gives CASSLLGQASNSPLHF.

This chain joins TRBV20-1 and TRBJ2-5; the D gene is possibly TRBD1 (6 bases). This CDR3 has 13 amino acids. Trimming shortened V by 3 bases and J by 7 bases, and 15 bases separated the two germline ends. The germline CDR1 and CDR2 sequences are DFQATT and SNEGSKA (reference sequence). The CDR3 spells CSASLGQGRTQYF. CDR3 coding DNA: TGCAGTGCTAGTCTTGGGCAGGGGAGGACCCAGTACTTC.

The rearrangement joins TRBV10-3 to TRBJ1-5; D might be TRBD1 (5 bases). The CDR3 consists of 17 residues. Trimming stripped 0 bases from V and 5 bases from J, with 17 bases between. Germline V gene data show CDR1 as ENHRY and CDR2 as SYGVKD. The CDR3 DNA reads TGTGCCATCAGTGAGTCTGGGCAGGGAGGGACCGATCAGCCCCAGCATTTT. Amino acid sequence: CAISESGQGGTDQPQHF.

The chain has TRBV11-2 and TRBJ2-3; D remains unclear. CDR1 is SGHAT and CDR2 is FQNNGV in the germline V gene. This CDR3 spans 14 amino acids. The germline V and J ends were trimmed by 3 bases and 2 bases, with 9 bases remaining between them. The CDR3 bases are TGTGCCAGCAGCTTGGGCCGAACCACAGATACGCAGTATTTT. Protein product: CASSLGRTTDTQYF.

The V gene is TRBV6-5, the J gene TRBJ2-5; D is ambiguous. CDR1 is MNHEY and CDR2 is SVGAGI in the germline V gene. CDR3 length equals 14 residues. Between the trimmed V and J ends, which lost 0 bases and 2 bases, there was a span of 7 bases. The CDR3, as DNA: TGTGCCAGCAGTTACTCGTCTTTTCAAGAGACCCAGTACTTC. Amino acids: CASSYSSFQETQYF.